A single sample is the source of the 4 T cell receptor beta chains below, sequenced in a study of blood T cell repertoires in COVID-19. Here immunoSEQ multiplex PCR was the method, and the copy in TCRdb shows in-frame clones only, minus some. The table includes almost 50,000 clones, under 70% detected once. Sequenced: peripheral blood. These receptors were collected from a woman between 65 and 79 years old with acute or convalescent COVID-19.

The rearrangement joins TRBV7-9 to TRBJ2-5, with D hard to call. Trimming left V 5 bases short and J 3 bases short, with 10 bases between. Germline loops: CDR1 SEHNR, CDR2 FQNEAQ (reference sequence). The CDR3 has 13 amino acids. The DNA of the CDR3 is TGTGCCAGCAGCCTAAGCCTTGAAGAGACCCAGTACTTC. Translating gives CASSLSLEETQYF.

This clone was seen more than once but under ten times. J is TRBJ2-5 and V is TRBV7-2; a possible D gene is TRBD2 (5 bases). Per germline, CDR1 SGHTA and CDR2 FQGNSA. V was pared by 4 bases and J by 4 bases, with 10 bases between. This CDR3 comprises 13 residues. This CDR3 is CASSSRAGETQYF. The DNA for the CDR3 is TGTGCCAGCAGCTCCCGGGCGGGAGAGACCCAGTACTTC.

The V gene is TRBV5-4, the J gene TRBJ2-1; 12 bases agree with TRBD2. This CDR3 comprises 15 residues. From germline, CDR1 is SGHNT and CDR2 YYREEE (reference sequence). The V and J ends lost 0 bases and 8 bases, in that order; junction bases with no gene match: 3. The CDR3 bases are TGTGCCAGCAGCTTGGGGGGACTAGCGGGCGATGAGCAGTTCTTC. As protein: CASSLGGLAGDEQFF.

The chain couples TRBV6-5 to TRBJ2-7, with D uncertain. This CDR3 has 13 amino acids. The V gene's germline CDR1 is MNHEY and CDR2 SVGAGI. The germline V and J ends were trimmed by 7 bases and 2 bases, with 12 bases remaining between them. CDR3 DNA: TGTGCCAGCACCGGTACGTTGGCCTACGAGCAGTACTTC. Encoded protein: CASTGTLAYEQYF.